A single sample is the source of the 6 T cell receptor beta chains below, sequenced in a study of T-cell memory formation after mild COVID-19. TCRdb used MiXCR to reprocess the 5' RACE reads, holding one entry per CDR3 protein. This repertoire shows approximately 480,000 distinct CDR3 sequences, approximately 18% found once; its top ten account for approximately 13%. Source material: PBMCs or a T cell subset sorted from them (not recorded which). The origin of the receptors is an adult woman who had mild COVID-19 (a few samples of this study predate the infection). Cell type and time point are not known.

This clonotype was observed a handful of times. J is TRBJ2-2 and V is TRBV5-1; TRBD2 matches at 14 bases. Looked up from germline, CDR1 is SGHRS and CDR2 is YFSETQ. The CDR3 length is 19 residues. The V segment lost 4 bases and the J segment 1 base; nucleotides outside the gene matches: 9. The chain's CDR3 is CASSPAGLAGGLNTGELFF. CDR3 in DNA: TGCGCCAGCAGCCCGGCCGGACTAGCGGGGGGCCTGAACACCGGGGAGCTGTTTTTT.

This clonotype was found a few times. The chain carries TRBV5-1 and TRBJ2-3, with D perhaps given as TRBD1 or TRBD2 (5 bases each). The CDR3 length is 12 residues. The germline V gene encodes CDR1 SGHRS and CDR2 YFSETQ. V was trimmed by 0 bases and J by 14 bases, leaving 13 bases between them. Here the CDR3 reads CASSLDQGPLYF. For the CDR3, the DNA is TGCGCCAGCAGCTTGGACCAGGGACCCCTGTATTTT.

This clonotype appeared a few times. V usage is TRBV24-1 and J usage is TRBJ2-3; D is undetermined. The germline CDR1 and CDR2 sequences are KGHDR and SFDVKD. The CDR3 sequence is 13 residues long. The V gene lost 5 bases and the J gene lost 6 bases, with 11 bases spanning the gap. The CDR3 sequence is CATSVMAADTQYF. The CDR3 DNA reads as TGTGCCACCAGTGTAATGGCAGCGGATACGCAGTATTTT.

The chain couples TRBV18 to TRBJ2-5, with D hard to call. In germline, CDR1 is KGHSH, CDR2 LQKENI. V was pared by 2 bases and J by 4 bases, with 8 bases between. The CDR3 runs to 13 residues. CDR3 residues: CASSPSAAETQYF. CDR3 DNA sequence: TGTGCCAGCTCACCATCGGCCGCAGAGACCCAGTACTTC.

The chain uses TRBV12-3 or TRBV12-4 and TRBJ1-1; maybe TRBD1 (6 bases). The CDR3 runs 14 residues. Trimming removed 3 bases from V and 3 bases from J, with 11 bases in between. The chain's CDR3 is CASSFREGDTEAFF. CDR3 bases: TGTGCCAGCAGTTTCAGGGAGGGGGACACTGAAGCTTTCTTT.

V and J are TRBV10-3 and TRBJ2-1; D may be TRBD2 (6 bases). The CDR3 is 18 residues long. Germline-derived CDR1 and CDR2 are ENHRY and SYGVKD. V lost 3 bases and J 3 bases, leaving 21 bases between the germline ends. CDR3: CAISDLRRDASGYNEQFF. The CDR3 DNA is TGTGCCATCAGTGATCTTAGGCGGGACGCCTCAGGCTACAATGAGCAGTTCTTC.